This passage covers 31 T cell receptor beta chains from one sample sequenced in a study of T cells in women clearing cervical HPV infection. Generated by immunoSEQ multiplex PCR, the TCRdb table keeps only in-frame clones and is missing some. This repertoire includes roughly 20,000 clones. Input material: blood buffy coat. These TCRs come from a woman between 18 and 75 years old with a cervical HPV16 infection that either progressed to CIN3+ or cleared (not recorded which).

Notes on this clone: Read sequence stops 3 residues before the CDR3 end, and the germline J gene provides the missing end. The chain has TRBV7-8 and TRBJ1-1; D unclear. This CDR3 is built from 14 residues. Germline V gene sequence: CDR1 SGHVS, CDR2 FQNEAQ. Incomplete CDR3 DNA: TGTGCCAGCAGCCAAAGGGTGGTATCCGCGAAA. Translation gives CASSQRVVSAK. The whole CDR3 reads CASSQRVVSAKAFF.

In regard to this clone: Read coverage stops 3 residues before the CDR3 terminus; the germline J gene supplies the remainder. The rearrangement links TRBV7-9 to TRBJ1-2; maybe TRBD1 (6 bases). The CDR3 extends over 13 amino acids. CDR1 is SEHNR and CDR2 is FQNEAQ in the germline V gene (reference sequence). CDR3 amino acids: CASSPDGGLDYTF. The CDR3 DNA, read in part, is TGTGCCAGCAGCCCTGACGGGGGGCTGGAC.

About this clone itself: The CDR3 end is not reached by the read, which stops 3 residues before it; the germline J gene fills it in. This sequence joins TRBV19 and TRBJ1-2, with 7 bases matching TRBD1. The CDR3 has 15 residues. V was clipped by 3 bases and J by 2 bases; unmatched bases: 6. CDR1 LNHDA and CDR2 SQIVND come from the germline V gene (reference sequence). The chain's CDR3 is CASSMRDRGNYGYTF. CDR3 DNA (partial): TGTGCCAGTAGTATGCGGGACAGAGGGAACTATGGC.

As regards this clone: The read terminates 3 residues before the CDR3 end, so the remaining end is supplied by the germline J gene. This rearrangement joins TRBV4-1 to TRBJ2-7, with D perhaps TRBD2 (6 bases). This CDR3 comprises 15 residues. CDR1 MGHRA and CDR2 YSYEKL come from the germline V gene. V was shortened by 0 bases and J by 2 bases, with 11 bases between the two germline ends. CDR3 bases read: TGCGCCAGCAGCCAAGAGACGGGACTTACCTACGAG. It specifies CASSQETGLTYE. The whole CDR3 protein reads CASSQETGLTYEQYF.

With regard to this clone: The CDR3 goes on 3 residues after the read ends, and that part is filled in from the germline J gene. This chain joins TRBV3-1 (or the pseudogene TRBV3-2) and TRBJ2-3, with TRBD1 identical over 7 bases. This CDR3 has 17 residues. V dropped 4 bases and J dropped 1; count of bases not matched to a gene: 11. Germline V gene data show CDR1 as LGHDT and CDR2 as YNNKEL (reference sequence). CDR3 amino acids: CASSPRQGARGTDTQYF. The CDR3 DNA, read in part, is TGTGCCAGCAGCCCTCGACAGGGCGCGAGGGGCACAGATACG.

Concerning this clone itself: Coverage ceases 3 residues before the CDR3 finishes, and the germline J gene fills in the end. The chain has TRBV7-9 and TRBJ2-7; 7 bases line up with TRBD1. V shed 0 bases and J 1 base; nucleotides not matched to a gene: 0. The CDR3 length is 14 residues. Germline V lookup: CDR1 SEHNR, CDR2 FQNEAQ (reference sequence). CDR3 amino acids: CASSLAGQSYEQYF. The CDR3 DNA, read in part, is TGTGCCAGCAGCTTAGCGGGACAGTCCTACGAG.

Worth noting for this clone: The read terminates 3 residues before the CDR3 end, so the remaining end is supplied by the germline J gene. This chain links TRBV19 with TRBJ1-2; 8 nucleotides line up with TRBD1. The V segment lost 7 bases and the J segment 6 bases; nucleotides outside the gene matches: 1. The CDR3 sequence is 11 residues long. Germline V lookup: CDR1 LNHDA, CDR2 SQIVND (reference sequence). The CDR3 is CASTTGDGYTF. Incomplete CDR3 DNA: TGTGCCAGTACGACAGGGGATGGC.

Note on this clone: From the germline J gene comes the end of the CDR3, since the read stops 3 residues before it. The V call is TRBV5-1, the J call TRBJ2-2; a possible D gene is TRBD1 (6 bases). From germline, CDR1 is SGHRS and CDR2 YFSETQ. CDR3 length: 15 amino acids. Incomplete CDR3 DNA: TGCGCCAGCAGCTTGGGGGCAGGGGAGAGTTCACCG. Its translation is CASSLGAGESSP. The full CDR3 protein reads CASSLGAGESSPLFF.

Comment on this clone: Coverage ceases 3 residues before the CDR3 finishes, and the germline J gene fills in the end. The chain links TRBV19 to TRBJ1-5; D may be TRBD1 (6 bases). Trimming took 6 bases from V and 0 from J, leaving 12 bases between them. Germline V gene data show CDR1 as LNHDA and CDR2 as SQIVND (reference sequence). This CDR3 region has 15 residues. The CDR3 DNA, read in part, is TGTGCCAGTAGACAGGGCGGGTATAGCAATCAGCCC. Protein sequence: CASRQGGYSNQP. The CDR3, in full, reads CASRQGGYSNQPQHF.

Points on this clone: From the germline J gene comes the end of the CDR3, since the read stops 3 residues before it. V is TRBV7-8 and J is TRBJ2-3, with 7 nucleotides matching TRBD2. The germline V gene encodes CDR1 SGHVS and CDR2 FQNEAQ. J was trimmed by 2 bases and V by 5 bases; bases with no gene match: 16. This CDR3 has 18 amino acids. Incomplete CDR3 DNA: TGTGCCAGCAGCCCCTCCGTAGAGCGGGGTCCCCCCACAGATACG. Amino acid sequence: CASSPSVERGPPTDT. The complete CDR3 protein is CASSPSVERGPPTDTQYF.

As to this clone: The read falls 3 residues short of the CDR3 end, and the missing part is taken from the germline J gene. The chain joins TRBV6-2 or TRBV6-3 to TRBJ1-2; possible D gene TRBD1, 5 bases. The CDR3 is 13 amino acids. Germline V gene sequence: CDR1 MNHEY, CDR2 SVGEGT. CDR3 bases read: TGTGCCAGCAGTTTAGGGGAGGACTACGAC. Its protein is CASSLGEDYD. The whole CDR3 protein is CASSLGEDYDYTF.

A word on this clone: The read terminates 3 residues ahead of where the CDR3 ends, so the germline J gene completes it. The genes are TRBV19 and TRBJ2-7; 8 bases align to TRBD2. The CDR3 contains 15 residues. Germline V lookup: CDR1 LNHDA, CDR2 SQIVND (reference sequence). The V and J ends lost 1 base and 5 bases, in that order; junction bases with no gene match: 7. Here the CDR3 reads CASSIVIAGPHEQYF. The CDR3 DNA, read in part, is TGTGCCAGTAGTATAGTAATAGCGGGGCCCCACGAG.

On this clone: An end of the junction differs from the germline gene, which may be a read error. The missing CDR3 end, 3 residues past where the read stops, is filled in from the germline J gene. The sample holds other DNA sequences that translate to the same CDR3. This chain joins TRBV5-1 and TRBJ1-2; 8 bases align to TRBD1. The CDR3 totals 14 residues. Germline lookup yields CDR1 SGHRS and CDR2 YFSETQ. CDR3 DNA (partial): TGCGCCAGCAGCAAGGACAGGGAAGCCTATGGA. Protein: CASSKDREAYG. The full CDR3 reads CASSKDREAYGYTF.

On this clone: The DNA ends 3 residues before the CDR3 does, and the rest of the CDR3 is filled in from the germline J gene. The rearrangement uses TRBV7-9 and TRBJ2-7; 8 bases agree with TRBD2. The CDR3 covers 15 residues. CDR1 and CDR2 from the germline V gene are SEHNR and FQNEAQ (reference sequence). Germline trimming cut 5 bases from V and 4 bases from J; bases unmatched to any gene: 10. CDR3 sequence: CASSGRGGTAYEQYF. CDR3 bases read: TGTGCCAGCAGCGGCCGGGGGGGGACGGCATACGAG.

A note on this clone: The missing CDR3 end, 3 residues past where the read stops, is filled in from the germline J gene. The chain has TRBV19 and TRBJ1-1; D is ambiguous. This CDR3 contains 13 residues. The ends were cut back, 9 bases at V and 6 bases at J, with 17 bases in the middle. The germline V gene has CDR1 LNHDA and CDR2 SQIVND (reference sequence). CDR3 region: CASYGWVSAEAFF. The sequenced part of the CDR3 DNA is TGTGCCAGCTACGGGTGGGTATCCGCTGAA. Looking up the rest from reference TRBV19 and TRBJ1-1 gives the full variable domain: DGGITQSPKYLFRKEGQNVTLSCEQNLNHDAMYWYRQDPGQGLRLIYYSQIVNDFQKGDIAEGYSVSREKKESFPLTVTSAQKNPTAFYLCASYGWVSAEAFFGQGTRLTVV.

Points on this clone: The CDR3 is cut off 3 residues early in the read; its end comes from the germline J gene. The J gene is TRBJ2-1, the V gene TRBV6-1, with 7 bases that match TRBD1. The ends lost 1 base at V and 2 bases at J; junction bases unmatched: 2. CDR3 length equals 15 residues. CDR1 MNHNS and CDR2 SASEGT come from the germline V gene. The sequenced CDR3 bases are TGTGCCAGCAGTGAAGGAGGGGGCCCCTACAATGAG. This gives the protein CASSEGGGPYNE. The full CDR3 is CASSEGGGPYNEQFF.

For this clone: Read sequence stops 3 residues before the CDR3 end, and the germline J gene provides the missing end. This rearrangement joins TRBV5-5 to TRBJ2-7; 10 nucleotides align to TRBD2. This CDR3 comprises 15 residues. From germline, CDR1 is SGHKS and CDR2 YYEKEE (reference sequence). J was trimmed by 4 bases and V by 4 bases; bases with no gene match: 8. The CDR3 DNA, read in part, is TGTGCCAGCAGCCCTGGCCTAGCGGGAGAGTACGAG. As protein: CASSPGLAGEYE. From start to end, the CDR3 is CASSPGLAGEYEQYF.

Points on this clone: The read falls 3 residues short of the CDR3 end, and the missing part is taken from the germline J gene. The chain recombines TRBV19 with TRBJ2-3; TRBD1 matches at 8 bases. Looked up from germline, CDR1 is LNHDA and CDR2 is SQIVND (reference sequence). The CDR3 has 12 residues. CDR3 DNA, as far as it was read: TGTGCCAGCGAAGACAGGGGAGAGACG. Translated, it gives CASEDRGET. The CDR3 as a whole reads CASEDRGETQYF.

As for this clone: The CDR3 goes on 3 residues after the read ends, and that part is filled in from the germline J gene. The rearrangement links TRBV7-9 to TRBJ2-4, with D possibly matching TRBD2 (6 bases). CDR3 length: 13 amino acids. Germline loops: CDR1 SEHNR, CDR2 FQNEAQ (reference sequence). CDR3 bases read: TGTGCCAGCAGCGGGACTCGGTACTATGGT. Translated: CASSGTRYYG. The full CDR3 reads CASSGTRYYGQYF.

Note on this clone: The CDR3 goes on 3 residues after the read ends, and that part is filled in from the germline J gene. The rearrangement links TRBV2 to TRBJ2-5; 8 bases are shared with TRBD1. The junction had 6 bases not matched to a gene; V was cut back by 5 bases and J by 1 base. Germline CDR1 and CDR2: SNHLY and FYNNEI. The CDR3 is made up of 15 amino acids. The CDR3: CASSTGQGTQETQYF. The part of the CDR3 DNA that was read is TGTGCCAGCAGTACAGGACAGGGAACCCAAGAGACC.

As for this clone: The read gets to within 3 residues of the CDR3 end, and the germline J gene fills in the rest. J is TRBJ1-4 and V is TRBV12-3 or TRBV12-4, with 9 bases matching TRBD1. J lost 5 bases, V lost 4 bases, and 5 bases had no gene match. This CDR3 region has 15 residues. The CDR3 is CASSSTGTGNEKLFF. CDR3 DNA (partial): TGTGCCAGCAGTTCCACCGGGACAGGGAATGAAAAA.

CDR3 sequence reads: CASSEARGADGYTF. The CDR3 DNA, read in part, is TGTGCCAGCAGTGAAGCGCGGGGAGCGGATGGC. This chain connects TRBV2 to TRBJ1-2; D is unresolved. Sequencing ends 3 residues short of the CDR3 end; the germline J gene provides the rest. Germline V gene sequence: CDR1 SNHLY, CDR2 FYNNEI. The CDR3 is 14 residues long. The V end was cut by 0 bases, the J end by 6 bases, with 11 bases between.

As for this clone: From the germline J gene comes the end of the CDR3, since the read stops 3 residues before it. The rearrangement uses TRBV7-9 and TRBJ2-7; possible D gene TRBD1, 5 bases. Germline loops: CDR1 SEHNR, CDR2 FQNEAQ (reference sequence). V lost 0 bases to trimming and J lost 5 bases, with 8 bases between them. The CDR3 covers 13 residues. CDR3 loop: CASSLAGPDEQYF. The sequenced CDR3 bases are TGTGCCAGCAGCTTAGCGGGGCCCGACGAG.

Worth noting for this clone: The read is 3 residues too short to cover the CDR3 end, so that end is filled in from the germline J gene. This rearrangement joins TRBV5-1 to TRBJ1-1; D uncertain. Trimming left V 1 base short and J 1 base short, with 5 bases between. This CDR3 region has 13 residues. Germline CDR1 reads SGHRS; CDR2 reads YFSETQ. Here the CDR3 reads CASSLSRNTEAFF. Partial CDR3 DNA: TGCGCCAGCAGCTTGTCCAGGAACACTGAA.

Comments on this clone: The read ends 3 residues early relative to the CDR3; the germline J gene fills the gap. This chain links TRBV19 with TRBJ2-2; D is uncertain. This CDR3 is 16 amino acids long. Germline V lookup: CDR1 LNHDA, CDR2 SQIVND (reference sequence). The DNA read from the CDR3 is TGTGCCAGTAGTACAATATTGACACGGCGTCAAGAAAAG. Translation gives CASSTILTRRQEK. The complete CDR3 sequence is CASSTILTRRQEKLFF.

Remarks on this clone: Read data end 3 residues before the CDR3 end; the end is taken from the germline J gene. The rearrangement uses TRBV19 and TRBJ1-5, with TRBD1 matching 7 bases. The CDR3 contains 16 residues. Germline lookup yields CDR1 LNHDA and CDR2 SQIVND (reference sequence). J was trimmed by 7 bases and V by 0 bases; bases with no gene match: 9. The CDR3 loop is CASSIEGSTGVQPQHF. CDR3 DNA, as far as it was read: TGTGCCAGTAGTATAGAGGGTAGCACAGGGGTACAGCCC.

The DNA read from the CDR3 is TGTGCCAGCAGCCCGTCCGGGACTACGAGACAAGAGACC. Translation: CASSPSGTTRQET. The entire CDR3 reads CASSPSGTTRQETQYF. The chain links TRBV7-3 to TRBJ2-5; 7 positions agree with TRBD2. Read coverage stops 3 residues before the CDR3 terminus; the germline J gene supplies the remainder. V was clipped by 5 bases and J by 2 bases; unmatched bases: 11. The germline V gene encodes CDR1 SGHTA and CDR2 FQGTGA. CDR3 length: 16 amino acids. The whole variable domain, filled in from reference TRBV7-3 and TRBJ2-5, reads GAGVSQTPSNKVTEKGKYVELRCDPISGHTALYWYRQSLGQGPEFLIYFQGTGAADDSGLPNDRFFAVRPEGSVSTLKIQRTERGDSAVYLCASSPSGTTRQETQYFGPGTRLLVL.

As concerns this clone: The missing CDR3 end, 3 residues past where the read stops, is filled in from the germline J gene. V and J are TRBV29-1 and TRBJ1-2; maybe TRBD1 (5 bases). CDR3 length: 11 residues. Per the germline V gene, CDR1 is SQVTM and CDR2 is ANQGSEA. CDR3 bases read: TGCAGCGTTGAAGTAGGGGAGGGC. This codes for CSVEVGEG. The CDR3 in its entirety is CSVEVGEGYTF.

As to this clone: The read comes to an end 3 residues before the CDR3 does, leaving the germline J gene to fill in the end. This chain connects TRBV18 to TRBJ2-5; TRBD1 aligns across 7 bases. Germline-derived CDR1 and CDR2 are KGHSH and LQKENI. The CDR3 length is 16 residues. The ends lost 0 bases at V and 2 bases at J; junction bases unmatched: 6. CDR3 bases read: TGTGCCAGCTCACCACCGGTTTTGACAGGGCAAGAGACC. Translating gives CASSPPVLTGQET. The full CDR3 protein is CASSPPVLTGQETQYF.

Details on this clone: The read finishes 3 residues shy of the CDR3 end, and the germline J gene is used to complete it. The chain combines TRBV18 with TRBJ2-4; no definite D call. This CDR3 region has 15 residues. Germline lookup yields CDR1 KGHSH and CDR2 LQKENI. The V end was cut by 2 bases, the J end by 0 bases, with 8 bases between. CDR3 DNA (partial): TGTGCCAGCTCACCAGACATCCTAGCCAAAAACATT. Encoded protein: CASSPDILAKNI. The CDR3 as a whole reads CASSPDILAKNIQYF.

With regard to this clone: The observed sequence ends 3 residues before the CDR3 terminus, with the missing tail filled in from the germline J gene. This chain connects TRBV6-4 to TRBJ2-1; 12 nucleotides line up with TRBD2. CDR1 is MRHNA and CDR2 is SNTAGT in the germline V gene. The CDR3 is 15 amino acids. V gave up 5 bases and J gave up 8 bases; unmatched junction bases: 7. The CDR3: CASSPTSGRSDEQFF. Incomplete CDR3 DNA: TGTGCCAGCAGTCCTACTAGCGGGAGGTCCGATGAG.